This passage covers 28 T cell receptor beta chains from one sample sequenced in a study of early T cells in non-severe SARS-CoV-2 infection. Each CDR3 protein is one row after TCRdb ran MiXCR on the 5' RACE reads. The sample carries tens of thousands of distinct CDR3 sequences, 7% to 10% recorded once. Material: whole blood. These receptor sequences come from an adult who was a healthcare worker with PCR-confirmed SARS-CoV-2 infection or an uninfected control (not recorded which).

This clonotype has more than one count but fewer than ten. The chain employs TRBV7-2 and TRBJ2-7; 7 positions match TRBD1. V lost 4 bases, J lost 2 bases, and 5 bases stayed unmatched. There are 14 residues in the CDR3. Germline V gene data show CDR1 as SGHTA and CDR2 as FQGNSA. DNA of the CDR3: TGTGCCAGCAGCTCTAACAGGGGCCCCTACGAGCAGTACTTC. This gives the protein CASSSNRGPYEQYF.

The rearrangement uses TRBV3-1 and TRBJ1-1; D might be TRBD1 (5 bases). With 7 bases removed from V and 5 bases from J, the gap between germline ends came to 14 bases. Germline V gene lookup returns CDR1 LGHDT and CDR2 YNNKEL (reference sequence). The CDR3 is 13 residues long. The CDR3 protein is CASTRQGRTEAFF. The CDR3 region has the DNA TGTGCCAGCACCCGGCAGGGACGGACTGAAGCTTTCTTT.

CDR3 in DNA: TGTGCCAGCAGCTTAGAGGGGAATGAGCAGTTCTTC. Amino acid sequence: CASSLEGNEQFF. The chain joins TRBV11-2 to TRBJ2-1, with D unresolved. The V end lost 0 bases, the J end lost 7 bases, and 4 bases lay between the germline ends. The CDR3 loop spans 12 amino acids. Germline CDR1 and CDR2: SGHAT and FQNNGV.

This clonotype was detected only a few times. The rearrangement uses TRBV7-6 and TRBJ2-1; 11 bases agree with TRBD2. This CDR3 comprises 15 residues. The junction had 8 bases not matched to a gene; V was cut back by 6 bases and J by 7 bases. Germline CDR1 reads SGHVS; CDR2 reads FNYEAQ. In DNA, the CDR3 is TGTGCCAGCAGTTTTAGCGGGGGGGCATGGAATGAGCAGTTCTTC. It translates to CASSFSGGAWNEQFF.

The V gene is TRBV20-1, the J gene TRBJ2-2; D is unresolved. This CDR3 spans 14 amino acids. Trimming took 1 base from V and 6 from J, leaving 12 bases between them. Germline V gene lookup returns CDR1 DFQATT and CDR2 SNEGSKA (reference sequence). The CDR3 region is CSARVWASPGELFF. Here the CDR3 DNA reads TGCAGTGCTAGAGTTTGGGCGTCGCCCGGGGAGCTGTTTTTT.

This chain uses TRBV6-6 with TRBJ2-5; D is possibly TRBD2 (5 bases). This CDR3 contains 12 residues. Germline CDR1 and CDR2: MNHNY and SVGAGI (reference sequence). Deletions cut 3 bases from V and 4 bases from J, with 6 bases between. The CDR3 reads CASSYGGETQYF. The CDR3 nucleotides are TGTGCCAGCAGTTATGGAGGAGAGACCCAGTACTTC.

This clonotype was detected ten times or more. The V gene is TRBV4-1, the J gene TRBJ1-1; D may be TRBD1 (6 bases). Germline V gene data show CDR1 as MGHRA and CDR2 as YSYEKL. The CDR3 is 13 residues long. V was shortened by 4 bases and J by 7 bases, with 13 bases between the two germline ends. CDR3 sequence reads: CASSRTGPDEAFF. Written as DNA, the CDR3 is TGCGCCAGCAGCCGAACAGGGCCAGATGAAGCTTTCTTT.

This clonotype has a count of ten or more. This chain links TRBV12-3 or TRBV12-4 with TRBJ2-2; the D call may be TRBD1 or TRBD2 (5 bases each). The CDR3 length is 15 residues. The ends were cut back, 2 bases at V and 2 bases at J, with 9 bases in the middle. The CDR3 sequence: CASSLSGGNTGELFF. CDR3 nucleotide sequence: TGTGCCAGCAGTTTAAGTGGGGGAAACACCGGGGAGCTGTTTTTT.

The chain combines TRBV20-1 with TRBJ2-1, with 9 bases fitting TRBD2. In germline, CDR1 is DFQATT, CDR2 SNEGSKA (reference sequence). V was clipped by 6 bases and J by 9 bases; unmatched bases: 15. The CDR3 is 15 amino acids. The CDR3 loop is CSAWRSGGLTSEQFF. CDR3 nucleotide sequence: TGCAGTGCGTGGCGTAGCGGGGGCCTAACAAGTGAGCAGTTCTTC.

This clonotype was recorded a few times. DNA for the CDR3: TGTGCCAGCAGCCCGATCGGGCGGACAAACACCGGGGAGCTGTTTTTT. Translation: CASSPIGRTNTGELFF. The V gene is TRBV11-2, the J gene TRBJ2-2, with D possibly being TRBD1 (5 bases). Germline CDR1 SGHAT, CDR2 FQNNGV. The CDR3 contains 16 residues. The V gene lost 5 bases and the J gene lost 2 bases, with 15 bases spanning the gap. Combining the CDR3 with reference TRBV11-2 and TRBJ2-2 gives the whole variable domain EAGVAQSPRYKIIEKRQSVAFWCNPISGHATLYWYQQILGQGPKLLIQFQNNGVVDDSQLPKDRFSAERLKGVDSTLKIQPAKLEDSAVYLCASSPIGRTNTGELFFGEGSRLTVL.

This clonotype appeared a few times. This rearrangement joins TRBV19 to TRBJ1-4, with D hard to call. The CDR3 is made up of 15 amino acids. With 5 bases removed from V and 7 bases from J, the gap between germline ends came to 17 bases. CDR1 LNHDA and CDR2 SQIVND come from the germline V gene (reference sequence). The CDR3 sequence: CASSPSSGWGEKLFF. CDR3 nucleotides: TGTGCCAGTAGTCCATCCTCCGGTTGGGGTGAAAAACTGTTTTTT.

The rearrangement joins TRBV5-4 to TRBJ2-3; 9 bases line up with TRBD2. In germline, CDR1 is SGHNT, CDR2 YYREEE (reference sequence). The CDR3 length is 15 residues. V lost 2 bases to trimming and J lost 6 bases; unmatched junction nucleotides: 7. CDR3 sequence reads: CASSFTAGGRDTQYF. The CDR3 nucleotides are TGTGCCAGCAGCTTTACAGCGGGGGGCAGGGATACGCAGTATTTT.

This clonotype was recorded once. J is TRBJ1-6 and V is TRBV7-9; TRBD1 agrees at 8 bases. Germline trimming cut 10 bases from V and 7 bases from J; bases unmatched to any gene: 9. The CDR3 sequence is 14 residues long. Germline-derived CDR1 and CDR2 are SEHNR and FQNEAQ (reference sequence). CDR3 in amino acids: CATSGQGRNSPLHF. For the CDR3, the DNA is TGTGCCACCTCCGGACAGGGTAGGAATTCACCCCTCCACTTT.

This clonotype has ten or more counts. The chain links TRBV14 to TRBJ2-3; 8 bases line up with TRBD1. The CDR3 length is 15 residues. Germline V CDR1 and CDR2: SGHDN, FVKESK. V was clipped by 4 bases and J by 7 bases; unmatched bases: 10. The CDR3 protein is CASSLGGTGLNTQYF. CDR3 in DNA: TGTGCCAGCAGCCTAGGAGGGACAGGTTTAAATACGCAGTATTTT.

This clonotype was seen more than once but under ten times. This chain uses TRBV20-1 with TRBJ1-4; no reliable D call. Trimming stripped 3 bases from V and 7 bases from J, with 9 bases between. Germline loops: CDR1 DFQATT, CDR2 SNEGSKA (reference sequence). The CDR3 spans 12 residues. The CDR3 coding sequence is TGCAGTGCTAGCCGGCCGGGTGAAAAACTGTTTTTT. This translates into CSASRPGEKLFF.

In its sample, this clonotype was seen a few times. This chain links TRBV19 with TRBJ1-5; possibly TRBD1 for D (6 bases). Trimming removed 9 bases from V and 7 bases from J, with 16 bases in between. Per germline, CDR1 LNHDA and CDR2 SQIVND (reference sequence). The CDR3 runs 13 residues. Written as DNA, the CDR3 is TGTGCCAGCGAGGAGGGGGGCTGGCAGCCCCAGCATTTT. Its protein is CASEEGGWQPQHF.

This chain connects TRBV14 to TRBJ1-4, with D perhaps matching TRBD1 (6 bases). This CDR3 is 16 amino acids long. CDR1 and CDR2 from the germline V gene are SGHDN and FVKESK. Trimming removed 3 bases from V and 6 bases from J, with 17 bases in between. This CDR3 reads CASSHYGGGAYEKLFF. The CDR3 DNA follows: TGTGCCAGCAGCCATTACGGCGGGGGCGCCTATGAAAAACTGTTTTTT.

This clonotype was detected only a few times. This chain connects TRBV19 to TRBJ1-5; the D is unclear. V was pared by 9 bases and J by 5 bases, with 11 bases between. The CDR3 is 12 amino acids. Germline V lookup: CDR1 LNHDA, CDR2 SQIVND (reference sequence). The CDR3 nucleotides are TGTGCCAGCTTCAGCGGGGATCAGCCCCAGCATTTT. It is translated as CASFSGDQPQHF.

V usage is TRBV29-1 and J usage is TRBJ2-3; no firm D call. From germline, CDR1 is SQVTM and CDR2 ANQGSEA. Between the trimmed V and J ends, which lost 3 bases and 5 bases, there was a span of 9 bases. The CDR3 has 12 residues. This CDR3 reads CSVEAAEDTQYF. CDR3 in DNA: TGCAGCGTTGAGGCAGCAGAAGATACGCAGTATTTT.

The chain joins TRBV29-1 to TRBJ2-3; TRBD1 might be the D (5 bases). This CDR3 is 14 amino acids long. Germline V gene lookup returns CDR1 SQVTM and CDR2 ANQGSEA. The CDR3 DNA is TGCAACGCAAAGACAGATGCGGGCACAGATACGCAGTATTTT. Translating it yields CNAKTDAGTDTQYF.

The chain joins TRBV14 to TRBJ1-3, with D uncertain. The CDR3 covers 12 residues. V shed 8 bases and J shed 0 bases, with 5 bases lying between them. CDR1 and CDR2 (germline): SGHDN, FVKESK. CDR3 region: CASGPSGNTIYF. DNA of the CDR3: TGTGCCAGCGGCCCCTCTGGAAACACCATATATTTT.

The V gene is TRBV20-1, the J gene TRBJ2-5, with a tentative D call TRBD2 (6 bases). The V and J ends lost 3 bases and 5 bases respectively, with 16 bases between them. The CDR3 has 14 residues. Looked up from germline, CDR1 is DFQATT and CDR2 is SNEGSKA (reference sequence). The CDR3 sequence is CSASRVAGGETQYF. CDR3 bases: TGCAGTGCTAGTCGGGTCGCCGGAGGGGAGACCCAGTACTTC.

The chain carries TRBV30 and TRBJ2-7; D unclear. Trimming cost V 8 bases and J 7 bases, with 6 bases left between them. Germline CDR1 GTSNPN, CDR2 SVGIG (reference sequence). The CDR3 is made up of 8 amino acids. CDR3 nucleotides: TGTGCCCTGGGAGAGCAGTACTTC. As protein: CALGEQYF.

V gene TRBV20-1 combines with J gene TRBJ1-3; no reliable D call. The CDR3 has 13 residues. V gave up 3 bases and J gave up 1 base, with 7 bases separating them. Germline V gene lookup returns CDR1 DFQATT and CDR2 SNEGSKA (reference sequence). As DNA, the CDR3 is TGCAGTGCTAGCACACGATCTGGAAACACCATATATTTT. Translated: CSASTRSGNTIYF.

This clonotype was seen only a few times. The genes are TRBV19 and TRBJ1-5, with a weak D call TRBD1 (5 bases). V was cut by 6 bases and J by 3 bases, with 18 bases left in between. The CDR3 loop spans 16 amino acids. Germline CDR1 reads LNHDA; CDR2 reads SQIVND (reference sequence). DNA for the CDR3: TGTGCCAGTAGCCTAATACCCGGGGGGGACAATCAGCCCCAGCATTTT. Encoded protein: CASSLIPGGDNQPQHF.

This clonotype was seen more than once but under ten times. V is TRBV2 and J is TRBJ1-5; no clear D. The germline V and J ends were trimmed by 3 bases and 12 bases, with 21 bases remaining between them. The CDR3 sequence is 15 residues long. Germline V gives CDR1 SNHLY, CDR2 FYNNEI. The CDR3 DNA sequence: TGTGCCAGCAGTGAGAGGCAGACCCCAGCGGTAGGCCAGCATTTT. Translation gives CASSERQTPAVGQHF.

Ten or more counts support this clonotype. This chain links TRBV2 with TRBJ2-5; 8 positions agree with TRBD2. The CDR3 has 15 amino acids. Unmatched junction bases numbered 9, after V lost 7 bases and J lost 2 bases. Germline-derived CDR1 and CDR2 are SNHLY and FYNNEI. The DNA for the CDR3 is TGTGCCAGCATTCGGCGGGGGGCCCAGCAAGAGACCCAGTACTTC. It encodes CASIRRGAQQETQYF.

The chain joins TRBV11-2 to TRBJ2-5, with 7 bases identical to TRBD1. CDR3 size: 13 residues. V dropped 5 bases and J dropped 5; count of bases not matched to a gene: 5. Germline V gene data show CDR1 as SGHAT and CDR2 as FQNNGV. In DNA form, the CDR3 reads TGTGCCAGCAGCGTCGGGACAGTTGAGACCCAGTACTTC. It specifies CASSVGTVETQYF.